This T cell receptor (beta chain) was profiled in a study of radiation and T cells in renal cell carcinoma. Germline V gene data show CDR1 as SEHNR and CDR2 as FQNEAQ (reference sequence). The V end was cut by 6 bases, the J end by 9 bases, with 9 bases between. The CDR3 extends over 12 amino acids. Profiling relied on immunoSEQ multiplex PCR, and the TCRdb table lists in-frame clones only, not all of them. The sample has tens of thousands of clones, more than 45% seen once. This clone was observed at least ten times. Treatment specified: 15 Gy SBRT to primary tumor, nephrectomy 4 weeks later. Nephrectomy followed 15 Gy stereotactic body radiation by 4 weeks.

The sequenced sample was tumor tissue, obtained from a patient whose treatment included radiotherapy and nephrectomy. This sequence joins TRBV7-9 and TRBJ1-6, with D tentatively TRBD1 (6 bases). This sequence originates from a woman aged 50 to 65 with renal cell carcinoma. The CDR3 nucleotides read TGTGCCAGCAGTCTCAGGGGTTCACCCCTCCACTTT. This translates into CASSLRGSPLHF.